This TCR beta chain was recorded in a study of T-cell reconstitution after alpha-beta-depleted transplantation in children. Study-level results: T-cell counts and diversity at one year following transplant were attributed mainly to newly produced T cells. Alpha-beta T cells present about two months after transplant were reported to originate from several hundred expanded graft clones. Recipient T cells and thymic progenitors that survived were the source of the high TCRbeta diversity seen at day 60 in some patients.

This clonotype has a count of ten or more. What it recognizes is unknown. Preparation of the TCRbeta library used unique molecular identifiers. MiXCR, applied by TCRdb to the PCR reads, yields one record per CDR3 protein. The table has 500,000 to 750,000 distinct CDR3 sequences, over 10% seen once; the top ten hold 2.2%. CDR1 WSHSY and CDR2 SAAADI come from the germline V gene. V was pared by 7 bases and J by 6 bases, with 10 bases of the junction left unmatched. The CDR3 totals 15 residues. This sample comprised PBMCs, mostly from graft donor cells, obtained 360 days after TCRalphabeta/CD19-depleted stem cell transplant. The V call is TRBV10-2, the J call TRBJ1-5; 9 nucleotides agree with TRBD1. This clonotype was obtained from a male patient younger than 18 who had a stem cell transplant for acute myeloid leukemia, so the T cells may come from the graft donor. For the CDR3, the DNA is TGCGCCAGCACCGAGTCTCGACAGGGGGGTCAGCCCCAGCATTTT. As protein: CASTESRQGGQPQHF.